A single T cell receptor (beta chain) is shown here with its context. Its antigen is still unknown. Germline loops: CDR1 KGHDR, CDR2 SFDVKD. This CDR3 is 14 amino acids long. This entry belongs to a study of CXCR3-negative and CXCR3-positive naive CD8 T cells. On the study more broadly: Per-library TRB read counts averaged about 1.5 +/- 0.3 million, adding up to around 140 million in total.

Study results and limitations: TCR interaction strength was inferred from TRB CDR3 physicochemistry, as CD5 matched across naive subsets. Similarly elevated diversity marked both naive subsets, with memory CD8+ cells showing far lower diversity.

The libraries of TRB cDNA were constructed through 5' RACE using UMI labels. TCRdb reprocessed the 5' RACE reads and stores each CDR3 protein as one record, lacking DNA. Its table lists 48,000 or so distinct CDR3 sequences. The rearrangement links TRBV24-1 to TRBJ2-2; TCRdb's assignment of TRBD2 cannot be checked, as there is no DNA. This TCR was recovered from a human donor in good health. Some clones in this sample may be carry-over from other donors' samples. Input material: memory CD8+ T cells from blood. The CDR3: CATSAPGLQGELFF.